This TCR beta chain was retrieved from a study of identical twins. General study points: Twins shared beta out-of-frame sequences in excess, but this excess was weaker. For out-of-frame alpha sequences shared by twins, low generation probability was in excess. Invariant populations such as MAIT and iNKT cells could partly muddle zero-insertion analyses.

TCRdb analysed the 5' RACE reads with MiXCR anew, one entry per CDR3 protein. The data contain 400,000 to 550,000 distinct CDR3 sequences, around 24% of them singletons. About this clonotype: Antigen unknown.

Healthy Caucasians made up all donors. The same sample was also studied in work on T cells expressing NK-cell markers.

The sequence was obtained from a woman aged 18-29 years in good health. Sequencing was done on a sample of CD4+ T cells sorted from blood.

DNA for the CDR3: TGTGCCACCAGCACAAGTACGCCCGGGGCAGTAAATAATGAAAAACTGTTTTTT. This codes for CATSTSTPGAVNNEKLFF. V and J are TRBV15 and TRBJ1-4; perhaps TRBD1 as D (5 bases). CDR1 is LNHNV, CDR2 YYDKDF, per germline (reference sequence). The CDR3 is made up of 18 amino acids. V lost 4 bases, J lost 4 bases, and 22 bases lay in between.